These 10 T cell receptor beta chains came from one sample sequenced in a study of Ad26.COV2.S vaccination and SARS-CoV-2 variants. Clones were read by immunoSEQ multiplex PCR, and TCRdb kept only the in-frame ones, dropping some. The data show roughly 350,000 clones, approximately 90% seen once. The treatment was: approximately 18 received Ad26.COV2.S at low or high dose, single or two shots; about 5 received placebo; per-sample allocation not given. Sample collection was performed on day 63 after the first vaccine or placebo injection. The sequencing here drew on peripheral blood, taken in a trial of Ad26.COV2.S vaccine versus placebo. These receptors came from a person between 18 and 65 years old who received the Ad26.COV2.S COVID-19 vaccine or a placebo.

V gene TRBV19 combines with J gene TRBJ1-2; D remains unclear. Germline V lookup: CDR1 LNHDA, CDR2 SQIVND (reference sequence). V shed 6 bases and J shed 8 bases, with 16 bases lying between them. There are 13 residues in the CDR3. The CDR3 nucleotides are TGTGCCAGTAGCCTCAACAGCCTAGGGGGCTACACCTTC. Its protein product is CASSLNSLGGYTF. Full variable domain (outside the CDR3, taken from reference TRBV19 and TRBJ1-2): DGGITQSPKYLFRKEGQNVTLSCEQNLNHDAMYWYRQDPGQGLRLIYYSQIVNDFQKGDIAEGYSVSREKKESFPLTVTSAQKNPTAFYLCASSLNSLGGYTFGSGTRLTVV.

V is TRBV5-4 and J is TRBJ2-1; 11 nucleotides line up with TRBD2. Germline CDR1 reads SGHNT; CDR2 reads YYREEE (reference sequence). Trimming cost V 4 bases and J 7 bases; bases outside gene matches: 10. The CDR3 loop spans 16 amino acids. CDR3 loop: CASSPQTSGRLNEQFF. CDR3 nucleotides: TGTGCCAGCAGCCCTCAAACTAGCGGGAGACTGAATGAGCAGTTCTTC.

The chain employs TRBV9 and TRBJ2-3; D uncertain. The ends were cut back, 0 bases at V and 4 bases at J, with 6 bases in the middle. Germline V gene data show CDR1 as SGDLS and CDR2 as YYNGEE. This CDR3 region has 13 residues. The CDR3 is CASSVGPSDTQYF. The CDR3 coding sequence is TGTGCCAGCAGCGTAGGCCCCTCAGATACGCAGTATTTT.

The CDR3 DNA reads as TGTGCCAGCAGTCGCAGCGGGAGGGCCAACGAGCAGTACTTC. It yields the protein CASSRSGRANEQYF. The rearrangement links TRBV6-2 or TRBV6-3 to TRBJ2-7, with 10 bases aligning to TRBD2. The CDR3 runs to 14 residues. CDR1 MNHEY and CDR2 SVGEGT come from the germline V gene. The J segment lost 5 bases and the V segment lost 5 bases, leaving 6 bases of the junction unmatched.

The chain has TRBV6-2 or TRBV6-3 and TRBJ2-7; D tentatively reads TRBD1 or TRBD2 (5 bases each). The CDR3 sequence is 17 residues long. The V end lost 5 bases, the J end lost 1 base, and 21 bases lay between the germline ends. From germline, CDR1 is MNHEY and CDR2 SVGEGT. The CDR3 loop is CASSRNFGALGSYEQYF. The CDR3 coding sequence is TGTGCCAGCAGTAGAAATTTCGGGGCTCTCGGATCCTACGAGCAGTACTTC.

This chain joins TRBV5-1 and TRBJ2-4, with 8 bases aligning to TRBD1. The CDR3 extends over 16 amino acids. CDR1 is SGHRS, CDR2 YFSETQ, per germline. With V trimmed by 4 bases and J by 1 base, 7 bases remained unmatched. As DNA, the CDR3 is TGCGCCAGCAGCGGAACGACAGGGGCGGCCAAAAACATTCAGTACTTC. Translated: CASSGTTGAAKNIQYF.

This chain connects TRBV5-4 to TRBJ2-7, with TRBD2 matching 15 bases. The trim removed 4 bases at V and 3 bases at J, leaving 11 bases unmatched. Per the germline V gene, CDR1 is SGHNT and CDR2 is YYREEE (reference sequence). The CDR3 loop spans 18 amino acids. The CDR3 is CASSPGGTSGGSYYEQYF. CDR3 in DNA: TGTGCCAGCAGCCCTGGAGGGACTAGCGGGGGGTCTTACTACGAGCAGTACTTC.

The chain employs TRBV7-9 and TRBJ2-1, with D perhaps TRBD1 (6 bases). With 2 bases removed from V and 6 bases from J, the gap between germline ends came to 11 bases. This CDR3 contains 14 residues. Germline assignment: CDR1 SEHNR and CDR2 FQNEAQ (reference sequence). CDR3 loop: CASSLTDRSNEQFF. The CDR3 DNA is TGTGCCAGCAGCTTAACGGACAGATCCAATGAGCAGTTCTTC.

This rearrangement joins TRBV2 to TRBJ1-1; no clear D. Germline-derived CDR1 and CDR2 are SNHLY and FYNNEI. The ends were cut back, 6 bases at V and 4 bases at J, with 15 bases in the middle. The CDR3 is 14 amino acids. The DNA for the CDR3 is TGTGCCAGCAGATCCGGGGAAAGCAGCACTGAAGCTTTCTTT. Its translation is CASRSGESSTEAFF.

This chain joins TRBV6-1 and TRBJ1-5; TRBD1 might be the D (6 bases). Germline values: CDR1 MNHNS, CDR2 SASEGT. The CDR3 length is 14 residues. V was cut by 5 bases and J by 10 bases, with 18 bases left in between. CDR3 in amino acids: CASSIGQRGVPQHF. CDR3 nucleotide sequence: TGTGCCAGCAGTATAGGACAGCGAGGGGTTCCCCAGCATTTT.